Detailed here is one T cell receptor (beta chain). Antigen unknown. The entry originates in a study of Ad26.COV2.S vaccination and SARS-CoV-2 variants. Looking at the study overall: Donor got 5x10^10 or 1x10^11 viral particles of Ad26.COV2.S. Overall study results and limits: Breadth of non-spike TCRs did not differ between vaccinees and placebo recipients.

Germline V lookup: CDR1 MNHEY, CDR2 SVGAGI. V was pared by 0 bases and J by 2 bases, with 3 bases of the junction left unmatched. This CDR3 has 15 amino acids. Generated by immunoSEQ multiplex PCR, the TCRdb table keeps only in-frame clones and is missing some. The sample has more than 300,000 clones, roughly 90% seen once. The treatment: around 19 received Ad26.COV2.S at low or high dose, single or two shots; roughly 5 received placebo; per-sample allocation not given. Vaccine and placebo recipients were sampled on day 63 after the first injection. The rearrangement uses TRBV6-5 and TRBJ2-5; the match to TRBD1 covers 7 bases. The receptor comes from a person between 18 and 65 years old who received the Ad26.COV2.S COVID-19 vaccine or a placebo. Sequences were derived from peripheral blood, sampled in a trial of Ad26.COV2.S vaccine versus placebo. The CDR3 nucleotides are TGTGCCAGCAGTTACTCGATGGGACAGCAAGAGACCCAGTACTTC. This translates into CASSYSMGQQETQYF.